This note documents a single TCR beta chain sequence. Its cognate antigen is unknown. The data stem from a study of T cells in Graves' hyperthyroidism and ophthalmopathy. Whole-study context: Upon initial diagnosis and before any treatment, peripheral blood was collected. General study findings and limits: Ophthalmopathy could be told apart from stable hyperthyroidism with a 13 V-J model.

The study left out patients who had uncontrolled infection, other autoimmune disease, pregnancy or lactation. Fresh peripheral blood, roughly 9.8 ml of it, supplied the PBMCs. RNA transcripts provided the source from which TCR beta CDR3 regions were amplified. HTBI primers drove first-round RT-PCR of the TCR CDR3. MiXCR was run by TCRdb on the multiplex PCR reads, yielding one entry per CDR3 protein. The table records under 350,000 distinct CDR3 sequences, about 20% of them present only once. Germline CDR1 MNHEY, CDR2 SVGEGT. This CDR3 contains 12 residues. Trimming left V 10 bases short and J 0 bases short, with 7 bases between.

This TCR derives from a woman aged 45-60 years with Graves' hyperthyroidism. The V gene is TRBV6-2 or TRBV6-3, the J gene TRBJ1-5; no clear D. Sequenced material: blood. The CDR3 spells CATRDSNQPQHF. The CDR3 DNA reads TGTGCCACCCGGGATAGCAATCAGCCCCAGCATTTT.